This paragraph covers one T cell receptor (beta chain) sequence. The assay was immunoSEQ multiplex PCR, and TCRdb's table has in-frame clones only and misses some. The profile covers under 55,000 clones, with approximately 88% appearing a single time and around 2.1% taken by the ten largest. This record comes from a study of blood T cell repertoires in COVID-19. Study-wide background: The cDNA or gDNA used as material had been derived from T cells, B-cell-depleted T cells, or PBMCs.

V lost 5 bases and J lost 6; bases outside the gene matches: 8. CDR1 SGHNT and CDR2 YYREEE come from the germline V gene (reference sequence). The CDR3 spans 14 residues. The clonotype originates from a human donor in a cohort sampled during active COVID-19. The rearrangement links TRBV5-4 to TRBJ2-7; 10 nucleotides match TRBD2. The specimen was peripheral blood. The chain's CDR3 is CASRGPGLATEQYF. The CDR3 bases are TGTGCCAGCAGGGGGCCGGGACTAGCGACCGAGCAGTACTTC.